The clone carrying this TCR beta chain was detected only once. This specimen belongs to a study of control samples from healthy donors and cancer patients. V was trimmed by 4 bases and J by 1 base, leaving 14 bases between them. The CDR3 covers 15 residues. Germline CDR1 SGDLS, CDR2 YYNGEE. TCRdb's copy holds only in-frame clones and misses some; the assay was immunoSEQ multiplex PCR. The sample has 130,000 to 150,000 clones, around 85% seen once; the top ten hold roughly 8.7%. V gene TRBV9 combines with J gene TRBJ1-1; D call uncertain. The sequence was collected from a woman aged 30 to 39 in good health. The sample comprised blood. The DNA of the CDR3 is TGTGCCAGCAGCCCCCCCGTTAAAGCGAACACTGAAGCTTTCTTT. Translated: CASSPPVKANTEAFF.